This T cell receptor beta chain derives from a study of cytomegalovirus exposure and HLA in healthy donors. A word on this clone: The antigen is unknown.

Overall study results and limits: Across donors, sequencing depth was assumed by presence/absence analyses to be roughly uniform. Several of the most significant clusters appeared, in a later analysis, to be linked to common viral pathogens. Listed as cytomegalovirus-associated were approximately 160 TCR beta chains.

The CDR3 covers 15 residues. The PCR employed 60 Vbeta primers together with 13 Jbeta primers. Generated by immunoSEQ multiplex PCR, the TCRdb table keeps only in-frame clones and is missing some. The repertoire includes over 150,000 clones, approximately 80% of them detected once, and about 2.4% sits in the top ten. The chain has TRBV21-1 and TRBJ2-1; the D call in the table, TRBD1, was not verified against the DNA. TRBV21-1 has pseudogene status. This TCR derives from a woman aged 40 to 50 in good health and CMV-seropositive. Sequenced input: PBMCs. CDR3 DNA sequence: TGTGCCAGCCTACTTCGCCGGACAGGGAGAGATGAGCAGTTCTTC. Protein sequence: CASLLRRTGRDEQFF.